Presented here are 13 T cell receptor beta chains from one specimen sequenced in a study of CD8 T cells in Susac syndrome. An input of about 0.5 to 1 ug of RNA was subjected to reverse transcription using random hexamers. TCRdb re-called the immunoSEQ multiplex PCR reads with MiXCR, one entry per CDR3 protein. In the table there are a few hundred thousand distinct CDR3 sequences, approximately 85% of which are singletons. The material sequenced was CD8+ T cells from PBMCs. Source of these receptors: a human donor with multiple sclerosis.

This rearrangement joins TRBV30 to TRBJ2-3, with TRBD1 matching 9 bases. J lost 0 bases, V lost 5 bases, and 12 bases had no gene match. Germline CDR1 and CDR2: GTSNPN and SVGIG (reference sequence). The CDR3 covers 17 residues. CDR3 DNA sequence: TGTGCCTGGGGTGACAACACAGGGGGCTTGAGCACAGATACGCAGTATTTT. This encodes CAWGDNTGGLSTDTQYF. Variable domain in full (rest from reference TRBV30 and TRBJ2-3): SQTIHQWPATLVQPVGSPLSLECTVEGTSNPNLYWYRQAAGRGLQLLFYSVGIGQISSEVPQNLSASRPQDRQFILSSKKLLLSDSGFYLCAWGDNTGGLSTDTQYFGPGTRLTVL.

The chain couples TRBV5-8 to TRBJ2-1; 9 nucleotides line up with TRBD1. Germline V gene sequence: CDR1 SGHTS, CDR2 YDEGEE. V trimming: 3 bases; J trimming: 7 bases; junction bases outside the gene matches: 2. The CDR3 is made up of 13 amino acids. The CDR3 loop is CASSYRGLNEQFF. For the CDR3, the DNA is TGTGCCAGCAGCTACAGGGGGCTGAATGAGCAGTTCTTC.

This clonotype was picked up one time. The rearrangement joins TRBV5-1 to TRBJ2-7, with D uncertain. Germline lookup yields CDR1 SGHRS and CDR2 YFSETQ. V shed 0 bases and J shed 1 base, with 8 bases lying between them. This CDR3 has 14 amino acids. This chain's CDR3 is CASSLGTYSYEQYF. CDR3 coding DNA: TGCGCCAGCAGCTTGGGCACCTATTCCTACGAGCAGTACTTC.

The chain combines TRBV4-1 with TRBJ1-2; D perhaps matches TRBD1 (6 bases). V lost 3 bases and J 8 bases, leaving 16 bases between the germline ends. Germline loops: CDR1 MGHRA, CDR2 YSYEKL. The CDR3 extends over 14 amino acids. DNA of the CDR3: TGCGCCAGCAGCCAGCCGGGACAAGACTCGGGCTACACCTTC. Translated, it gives CASSQPGQDSGYTF.

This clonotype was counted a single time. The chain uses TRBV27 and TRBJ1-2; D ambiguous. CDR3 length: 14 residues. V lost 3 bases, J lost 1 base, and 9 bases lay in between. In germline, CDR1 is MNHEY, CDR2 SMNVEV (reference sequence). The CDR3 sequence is CASSLRSVNYGYTF. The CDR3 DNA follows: TGTGCCAGCAGTTTGCGAAGCGTTAACTATGGCTACACCTTC.

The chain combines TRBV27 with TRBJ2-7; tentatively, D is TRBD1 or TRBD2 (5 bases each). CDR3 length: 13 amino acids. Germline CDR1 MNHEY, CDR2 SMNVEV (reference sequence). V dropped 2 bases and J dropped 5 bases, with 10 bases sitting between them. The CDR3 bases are TGTGCCAGCAGTTTAAGGGACGACCACGAGCAGTACTTC. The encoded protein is CASSLRDDHEQYF.

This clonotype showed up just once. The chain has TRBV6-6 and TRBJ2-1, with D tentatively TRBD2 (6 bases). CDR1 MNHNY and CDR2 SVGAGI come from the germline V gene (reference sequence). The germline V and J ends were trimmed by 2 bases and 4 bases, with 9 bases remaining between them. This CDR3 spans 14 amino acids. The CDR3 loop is CASSYERVYNEQFF. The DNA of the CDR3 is TGTGCCAGCAGTTACGAGCGGGTGTACAATGAGCAGTTCTTC.

CDR3: CASSEETGPTYEQYF. CDR3 coding DNA: TGTGCCAGCAGCGAAGAGACAGGACCAACCTACGAGCAGTACTTC. This chain uses TRBV9 with TRBJ2-7, with D maybe TRBD1 (6 bases). Germline V lookup: CDR1 SGDLS, CDR2 YYNGEE. The CDR3 extends over 15 amino acids. Trimming shortened V by 3 bases and J by 2 bases, and 15 bases separated the two germline ends.

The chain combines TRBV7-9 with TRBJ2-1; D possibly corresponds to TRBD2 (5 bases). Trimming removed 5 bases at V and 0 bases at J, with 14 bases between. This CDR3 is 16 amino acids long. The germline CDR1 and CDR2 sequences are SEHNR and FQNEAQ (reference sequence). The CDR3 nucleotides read TGTGCCAGCAGCGTTTCAGCGAGCGGCTCCTACAATGAGCAGTTCTTC. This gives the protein CASSVSASGSYNEQFF.

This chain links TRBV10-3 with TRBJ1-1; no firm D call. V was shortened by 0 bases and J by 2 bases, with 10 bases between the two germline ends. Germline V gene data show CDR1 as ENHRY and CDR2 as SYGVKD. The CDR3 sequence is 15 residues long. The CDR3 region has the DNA TGTGCCATCAGTGAGTCTACAACCGCAAACACTGAAGCTTTCTTT. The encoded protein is CAISESTTANTEAFF.

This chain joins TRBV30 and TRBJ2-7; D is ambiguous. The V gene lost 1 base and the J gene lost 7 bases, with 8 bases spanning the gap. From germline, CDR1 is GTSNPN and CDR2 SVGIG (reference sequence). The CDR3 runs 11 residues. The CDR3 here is CAWSDVREQYF. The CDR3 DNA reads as TGTGCCTGGAGTGATGTAAGGGAGCAGTACTTC. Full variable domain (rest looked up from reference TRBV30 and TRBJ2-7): SQTIHQWPATLVQPVGSPLSLECTVEGTSNPNLYWYRQAAGRGLQLLFYSVGIGQISSEVPQNLSASRPQDRQFILSSKKLLLSDSGFYLCAWSDVREQYFGPGTRLTVT.

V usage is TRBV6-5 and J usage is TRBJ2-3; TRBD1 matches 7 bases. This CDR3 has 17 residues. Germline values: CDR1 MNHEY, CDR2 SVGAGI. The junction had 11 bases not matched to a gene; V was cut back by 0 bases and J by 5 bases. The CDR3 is CASSYSLAQGVGDTQYF. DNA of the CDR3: TGTGCCAGCAGTTACTCATTAGCCCAGGGGGTAGGAGATACGCAGTATTTT.

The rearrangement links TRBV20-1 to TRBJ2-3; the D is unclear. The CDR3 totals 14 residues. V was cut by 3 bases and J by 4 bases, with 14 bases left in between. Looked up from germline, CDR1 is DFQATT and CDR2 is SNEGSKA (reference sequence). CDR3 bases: TGCAGTGCTAGCGAAGACCCGAACGCAGATACGCAGTATTTT. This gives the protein CSASEDPNADTQYF.